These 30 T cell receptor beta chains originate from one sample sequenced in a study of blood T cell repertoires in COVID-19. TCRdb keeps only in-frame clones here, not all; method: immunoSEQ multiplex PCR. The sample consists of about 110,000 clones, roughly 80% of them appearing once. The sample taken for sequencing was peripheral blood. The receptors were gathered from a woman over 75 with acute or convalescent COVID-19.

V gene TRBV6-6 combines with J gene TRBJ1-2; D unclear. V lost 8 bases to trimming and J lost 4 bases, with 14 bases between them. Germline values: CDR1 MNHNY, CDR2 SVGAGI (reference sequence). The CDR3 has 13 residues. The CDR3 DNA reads TGTGCCAGCGGCGGAGGGCCTCTCTATGGCTACACCTTC. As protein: CASGGGPLYGYTF.

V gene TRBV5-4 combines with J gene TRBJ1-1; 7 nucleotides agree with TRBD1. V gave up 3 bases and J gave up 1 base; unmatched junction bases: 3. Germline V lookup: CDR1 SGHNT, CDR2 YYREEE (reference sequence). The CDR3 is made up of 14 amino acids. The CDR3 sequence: CASSWGQRNTEAFF. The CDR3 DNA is TGTGCCAGCAGCTGGGGACAGCGGAACACTGAAGCTTTCTTT.

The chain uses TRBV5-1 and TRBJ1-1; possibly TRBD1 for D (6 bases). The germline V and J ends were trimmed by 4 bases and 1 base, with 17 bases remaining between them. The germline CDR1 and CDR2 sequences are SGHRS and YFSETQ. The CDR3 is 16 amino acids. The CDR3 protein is CASSPRGGAGNTEAFF. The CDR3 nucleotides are TGCGCCAGCAGCCCTCGAGGGGGAGCTGGGAACACTGAAGCTTTCTTT.

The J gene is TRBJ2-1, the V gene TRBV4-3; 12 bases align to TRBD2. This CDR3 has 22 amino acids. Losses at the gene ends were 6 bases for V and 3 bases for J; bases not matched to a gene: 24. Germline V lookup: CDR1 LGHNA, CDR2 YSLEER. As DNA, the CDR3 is TGCGCCAGCAGTCACCCTCCGATGACTAGCGGGAGTCTTCGTCACATCTACAATGAGCAGTTCTTC. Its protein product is CASSHPPMTSGSLRHIYNEQFF.

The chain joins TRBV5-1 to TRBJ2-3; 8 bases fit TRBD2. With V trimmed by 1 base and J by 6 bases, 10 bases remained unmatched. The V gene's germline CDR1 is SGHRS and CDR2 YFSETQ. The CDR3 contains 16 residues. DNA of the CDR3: TGCGCCAGCAGCTTGCTGGCGGGAGGCTCTGGGGATACGCAGTATTTT. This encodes CASSLLAGGSGDTQYF.

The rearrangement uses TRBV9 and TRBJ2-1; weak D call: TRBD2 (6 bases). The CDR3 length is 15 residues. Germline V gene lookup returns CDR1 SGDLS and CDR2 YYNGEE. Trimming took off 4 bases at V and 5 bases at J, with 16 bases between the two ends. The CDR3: CASSPGGGSHNEQFF. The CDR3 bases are TGTGCCAGCAGCCCCGGTGGAGGGAGCCACAATGAGCAGTTCTTC.

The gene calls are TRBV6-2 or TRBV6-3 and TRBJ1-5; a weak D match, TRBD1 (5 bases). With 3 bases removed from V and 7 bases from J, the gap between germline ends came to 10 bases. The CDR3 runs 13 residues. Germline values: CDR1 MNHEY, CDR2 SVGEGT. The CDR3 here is CASSYEGEQPQHF. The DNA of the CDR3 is TGTGCCAGCAGTTATGAAGGGGAACAGCCCCAGCATTTT.

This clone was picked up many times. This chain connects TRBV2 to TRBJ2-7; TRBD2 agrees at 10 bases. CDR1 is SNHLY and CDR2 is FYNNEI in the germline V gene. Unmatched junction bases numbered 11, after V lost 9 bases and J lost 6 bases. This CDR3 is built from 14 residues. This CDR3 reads CASKTGTSVVEQYF. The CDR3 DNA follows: TGTGCCAGTAAAACCGGGACTAGCGTTGTCGAGCAGTACTTC.

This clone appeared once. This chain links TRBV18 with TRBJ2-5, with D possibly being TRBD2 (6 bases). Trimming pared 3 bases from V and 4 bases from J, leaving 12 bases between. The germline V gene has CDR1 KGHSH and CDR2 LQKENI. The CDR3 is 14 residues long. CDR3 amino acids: CASSPTGLGETQYF. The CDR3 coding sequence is TGTGCCAGCTCACCCACGGGACTTGGAGAGACCCAGTACTTC.

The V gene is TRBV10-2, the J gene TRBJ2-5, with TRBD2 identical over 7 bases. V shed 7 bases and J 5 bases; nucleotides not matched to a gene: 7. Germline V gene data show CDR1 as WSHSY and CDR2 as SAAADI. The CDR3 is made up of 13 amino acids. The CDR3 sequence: CASTSLGGETQYF. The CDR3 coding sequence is TGCGCCAGCACCTCCCTCGGGGGGGAGACCCAGTACTTC.

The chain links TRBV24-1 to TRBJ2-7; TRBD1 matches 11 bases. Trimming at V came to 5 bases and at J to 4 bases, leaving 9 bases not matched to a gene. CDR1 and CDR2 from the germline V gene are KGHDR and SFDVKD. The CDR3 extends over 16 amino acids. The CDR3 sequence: CATSAPGTGGFYEQYV. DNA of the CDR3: TGTGCCACCAGTGCTCCCGGGACAGGGGGTTTTTACGAGCAGTACGTC.

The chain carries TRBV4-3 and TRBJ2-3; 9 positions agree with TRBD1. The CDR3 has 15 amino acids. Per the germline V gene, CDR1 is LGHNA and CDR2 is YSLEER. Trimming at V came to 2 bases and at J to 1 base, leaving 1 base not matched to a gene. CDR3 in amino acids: CASSQRQGGTDTQYF. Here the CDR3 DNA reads TGCGCCAGCAGCCAACGACAGGGGGGCACAGATACGCAGTATTTT.

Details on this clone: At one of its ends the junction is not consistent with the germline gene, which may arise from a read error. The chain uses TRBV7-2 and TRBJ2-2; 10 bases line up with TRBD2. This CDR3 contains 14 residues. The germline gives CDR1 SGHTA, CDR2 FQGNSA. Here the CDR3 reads CASSVAGGTGELFF. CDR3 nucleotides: TGTGCCAGCAGCGTAGCGGGAGGTACCGGGGAGCTGTTTTTT. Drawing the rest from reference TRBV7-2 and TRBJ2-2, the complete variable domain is GAGVSQSPSNKVTEKGKDVELRCDPISGHTALYWYRQSLGQGLEFLIYFQGNSAPDKSGLPSDRFSAERTGGSVSTLTIQRTQQEDSAVYLCASSVAGGTGELFFGEGSRLTVL.

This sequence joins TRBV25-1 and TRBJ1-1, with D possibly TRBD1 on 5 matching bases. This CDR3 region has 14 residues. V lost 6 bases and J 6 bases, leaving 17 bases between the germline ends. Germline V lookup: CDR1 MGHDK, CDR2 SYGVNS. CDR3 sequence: CASRDPRERAEAFF. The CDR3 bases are TGTGCCAGCAGGGACCCCAGGGAACGGGCTGAAGCTTTCTTT.

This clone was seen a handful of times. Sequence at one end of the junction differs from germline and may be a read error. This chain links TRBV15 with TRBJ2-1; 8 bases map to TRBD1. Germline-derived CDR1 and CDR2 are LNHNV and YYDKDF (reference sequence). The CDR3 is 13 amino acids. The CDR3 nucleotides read TGTGCCACCAGGAGAGGACAGGGCTATGAGCAGTTCTTC. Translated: CATRRGQGYEQFF.

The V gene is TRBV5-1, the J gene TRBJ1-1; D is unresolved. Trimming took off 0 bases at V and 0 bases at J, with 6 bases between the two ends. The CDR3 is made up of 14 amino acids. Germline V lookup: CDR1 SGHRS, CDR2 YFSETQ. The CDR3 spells CASSLGQMNTEAFF. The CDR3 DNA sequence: TGCGCCAGCAGCTTGGGGCAGATGAACACTGAAGCTTTCTTT.

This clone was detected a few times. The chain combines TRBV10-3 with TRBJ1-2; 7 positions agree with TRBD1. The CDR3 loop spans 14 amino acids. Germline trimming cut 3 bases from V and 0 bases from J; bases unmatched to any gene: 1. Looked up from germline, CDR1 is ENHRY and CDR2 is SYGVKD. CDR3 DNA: TGTGCCATCAGTGAAGGGGGCACTAACTATGGCTACACCTTC. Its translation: CAISEGGTNYGYTF.

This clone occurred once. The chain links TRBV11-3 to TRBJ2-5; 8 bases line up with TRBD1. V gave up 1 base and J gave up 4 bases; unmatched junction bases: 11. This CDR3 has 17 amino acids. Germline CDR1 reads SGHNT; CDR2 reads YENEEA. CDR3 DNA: TGTGCCAGCAGCTTAGGTTTTTCGGACAGGGCAGTAGAGACCCAGTACTTC. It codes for CASSLGFSDRAVETQYF.

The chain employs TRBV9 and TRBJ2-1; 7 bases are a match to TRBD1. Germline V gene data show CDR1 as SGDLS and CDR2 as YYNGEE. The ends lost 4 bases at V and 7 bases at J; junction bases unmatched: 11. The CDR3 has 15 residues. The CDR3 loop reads CASSPGDRRRNEQFF. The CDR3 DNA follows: TGTGCCAGCAGCCCAGGGGACAGAAGGAGGAATGAGCAGTTCTTC.

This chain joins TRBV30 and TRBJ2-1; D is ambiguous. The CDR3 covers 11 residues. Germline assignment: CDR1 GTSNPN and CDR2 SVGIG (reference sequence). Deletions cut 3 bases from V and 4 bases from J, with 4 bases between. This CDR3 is CAWRSYNEQFF. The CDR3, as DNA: TGTGCCTGGAGATCTTACAATGAGCAGTTCTTC.

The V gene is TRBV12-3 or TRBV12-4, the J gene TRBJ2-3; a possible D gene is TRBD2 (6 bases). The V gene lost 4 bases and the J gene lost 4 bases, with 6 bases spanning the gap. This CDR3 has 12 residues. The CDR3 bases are TGTGCCAGCAGTTCTAGCGCAGATACGCAGTATTTT. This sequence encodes CASSSSADTQYF.

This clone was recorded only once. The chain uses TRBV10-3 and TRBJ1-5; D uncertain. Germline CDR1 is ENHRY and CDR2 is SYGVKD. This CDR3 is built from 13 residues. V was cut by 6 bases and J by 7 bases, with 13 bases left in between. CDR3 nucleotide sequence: TGTGCCATCAGCGAAGGCCAGGTACAGCCCCAGCATTTT. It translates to CAISEGQVQPQHF.

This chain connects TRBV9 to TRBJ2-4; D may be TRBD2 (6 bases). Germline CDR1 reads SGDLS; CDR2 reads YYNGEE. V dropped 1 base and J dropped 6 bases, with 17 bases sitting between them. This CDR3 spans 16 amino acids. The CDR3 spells CASSVSRRESGNIQYF. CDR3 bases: TGTGCCAGCAGCGTAAGCCGGAGGGAGTCCGGAAACATTCAGTACTTC.

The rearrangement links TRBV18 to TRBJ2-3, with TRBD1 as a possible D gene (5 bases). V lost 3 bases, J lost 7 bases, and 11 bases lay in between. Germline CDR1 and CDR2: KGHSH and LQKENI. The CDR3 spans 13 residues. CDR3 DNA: TGTGCCAGCTCACCCCCGACAGACAATACGCAGTATTTT. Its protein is CASSPPTDNTQYF.

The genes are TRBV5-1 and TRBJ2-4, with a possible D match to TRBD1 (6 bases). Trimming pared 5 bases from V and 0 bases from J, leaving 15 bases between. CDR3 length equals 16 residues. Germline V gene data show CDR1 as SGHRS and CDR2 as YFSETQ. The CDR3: CASRQDSSLAKNIQYF. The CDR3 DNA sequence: TGCGCCAGCAGACAGGACAGCTCGTTAGCCAAAAACATTCAGTACTTC.

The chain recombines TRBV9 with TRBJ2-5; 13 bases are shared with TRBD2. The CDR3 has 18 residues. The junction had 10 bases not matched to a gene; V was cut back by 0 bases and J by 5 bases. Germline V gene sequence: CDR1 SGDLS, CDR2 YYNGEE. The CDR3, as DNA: TGTGCCAGCAGCGTAGGGCTACTAGCGGGAGGGCCCTCTGAGACCCAGTACTTC. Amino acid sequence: CASSVGLLAGGPSETQYF.

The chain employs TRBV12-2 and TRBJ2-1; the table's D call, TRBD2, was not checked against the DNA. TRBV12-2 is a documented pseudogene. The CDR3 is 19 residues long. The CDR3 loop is CASRSLRIPFSDLRRELFF. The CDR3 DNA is TGTGCAAGTCGCTCACTTAGGATACCATTCTCCGATCTTCGGCGGGAACTGTTCTTC.

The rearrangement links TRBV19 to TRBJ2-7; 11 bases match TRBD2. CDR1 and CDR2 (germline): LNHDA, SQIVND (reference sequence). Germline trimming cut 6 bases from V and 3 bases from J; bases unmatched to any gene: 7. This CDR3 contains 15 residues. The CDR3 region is CASRKGLADYYEQYF. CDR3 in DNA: TGTGCCAGTAGGAAGGGACTAGCGGATTACTACGAGCAGTACTTC.

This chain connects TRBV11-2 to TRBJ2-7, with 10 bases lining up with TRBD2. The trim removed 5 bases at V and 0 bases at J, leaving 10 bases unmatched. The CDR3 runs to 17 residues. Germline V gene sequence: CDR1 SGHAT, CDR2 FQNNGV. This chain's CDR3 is CASSPGFGTSVSYEQYF. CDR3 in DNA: TGTGCCAGCAGCCCGGGCTTTGGGACTAGCGTCTCCTACGAGCAGTACTTC.

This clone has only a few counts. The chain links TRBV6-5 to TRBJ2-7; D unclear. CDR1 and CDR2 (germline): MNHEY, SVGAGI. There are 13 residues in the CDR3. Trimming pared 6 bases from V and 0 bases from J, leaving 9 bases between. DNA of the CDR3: TGTGCCAGCAGGGATTGGGCCTCCTACGAGCAGTACTTC. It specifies CASRDWASYEQYF.